A selection of T cell receptor beta chains follows, all from one sample in a study of regulatory T cells in long-lasting Graves disease. TCRdb called the multiplex PCR reads again in MiXCR, with one record for every CDR3 protein. The sample records about 440,000 distinct CDR3 sequences, roughly 17% being singletons. The same sample was also studied in work on T cells in Graves' hyperthyroidism and ophthalmopathy.

Specimen: peripheral blood mononuclear cells (PBMCs), collected at new diagnosis, from a patient treated with antithyroid drugs. The receptors were sampled from a woman in her 30s with Graves disease. Each CDR3 is given with its conserved first and last residue. The D gene is left open where the match is weak. The size entry is marked missing in some rows and otherwise reads once, few, many or a size class.

few TRBJ2-1 TRBV7-9 TRBD2 CASFIGTSAYNEQFF TGTGCCAGCTTTATTGGGACTAGCGCTTACAATGAGCAGTTCTTC
few TRBJ2-1 TRBV14 TRBD1 CASSLNRGPYNEQFF TGTGCCAGCAGCTTGAACAGGGGACCCTACAATGAGCAGTTCTTC
many TRBJ1-1 TRBV3-1 NA CASEGLNTEAFF TGTGCCAGCGAGGGGTTGAACACTGAAGCTTTCTTT
many TRBJ1-2 TRBV24-1 TRBD1 CATSRGYGYTF TGTGCCACCAGCAGGGGGTATGGCTACACCTTC
many TRBJ1-2 TRBV7-9 TRBD1 CASSFGQGGYTF TGTGCCAGCAGCTTCGGACAGGGAGGCTACACCTTC
many TRBJ2-1 TRBV11-3 TRBD2 CASSKTSGSSYNEQFF TGTGCCAGCAGCAAAACTAGCGGAAGCTCCTACAATGAGCAGTTCTTC
many TRBJ1-6 TRBV11-2 NA CASCQNRDNSPLHF TGTGCCAGCTGCCAAAACCGGGATAATTCACCCCTCCACTTT
NA TRBJ2-6 TRBV28 NA CASTQFSGANVLTF TGTGCCAGTACACAGTTCTCTGGGGCCAACGTCCTGACTTTC
few TRBJ1-1 TRBV24-1 TRBD1 CATSDGDRRAFF TGTGCCACCAGTGACGGGGACAGGAGAGCTTTCTTT
many TRBJ1-2 TRBV27 TRBD1 CASSEDRSHGYTF TGTGCCAGCAGTGAGGACAGGTCCCATGGCTACACCTTC
many TRBJ2-5 TRBV7-6 NA CASSLEARGTQYF TGTGCCAGCAGCTTAGAGGCGCGTGGGACCCAGTACTTC
NA TRBJ2-1 TRBV4-1 TRBD2 CASSQDQSSGGVDEQFF TGCGCCAGCAGCCAAGACCAATCTAGCGGGGGTGTGGATGAGCAGTTCTTC
many TRBJ2-1 TRBV28 TRBD1 CASRTRGQGGQFF TGTGCCAGCAGAACCCGCGGACAGGGTGGGCAGTTCTTC
NA TRBJ2-5 TRBV28 TRBD2 CASSIPWTSGIVGKMETQYF TGTGCCAGCAGTATCCCGTGGACTAGCGGGATAGTGGGCAAGATGGAGACCCAGTACTTC
NA TRBJ2-7 TRBV18 NA CASSPPSADSYEQYF TGTGCCAGCTCACCACCGAGCGCAGACTCCTACGAGCAGTACTTC
many TRBJ2-7 TRBV11-2 TRBD1 CASSTARGKTYEQYF TGTGCCAGCAGCACCGCCAGGGGGAAAACCTACGAGCAGTACTTC
NA TRBJ2-2 TRBV7-9 TRBD2 CASSLIFAGAIGELFF TGTGCCAGCAGCTTAATCTTCGCGGGAGCAATCGGGGAGCTGTTTTTT
few TRBJ2-1 TRBV4-3 TRBD2 CASSQDLRLAGHHEQFF TGCGCCAGCAGCCAAGATCTTAGGCTAGCGGGACATCATGAGCAGTTCTTC
few TRBJ2-2 TRBV4-3 TRBD1 CASSQDVGTWAGGSGELFF TGCGCCAGCAGCCAAGATGTGGGGACGTGGGCAGGGGGCTCCGGGGAGCTGTTTTTT
many TRBJ2-7 TRBV5-1 TRBD1 CASSLVAGGDEQYF TGCGCCAGCAGCTTGGTGGCAGGGGGTGACGAGCAGTACTTC
many TRBJ1-1 TRBV30 NA CAWKVGSNTEAFF TGTGCCTGGAAAGTCGGCAGTAACACTGAAGCTTTCTTT
many TRBJ2-5 TRBV15 NA CATSRVPAEFQETQYF TGTGCCACCAGCAGAGTTCCAGCGGAGTTCCAAGAGACCCAGTACTTC
many TRBJ1-2 TRBV28 NA CASSFVQPDGYTF TGTGCCAGCAGTTTTGTGCAACCGGATGGCTACACCTTC
few TRBJ1-2 TRBV20-1 NA CSASSGLRTYGYTF TGCAGTGCTAGTTCGGGACTGAGGACCTATGGCTACACCTTC
many TRBJ1-1 TRBV6-2/TRBV6-3 NA CASSYSTGWDTEAFF TGTGCCAGCAGTTACTCTACAGGGTGGGACACTGAAGCTTTCTTT
NA TRBJ2-1 TRBV18 NA CASSPALSGPYNEQFF TGTGCCAGCTCACCTGCCCTAAGCGGACCCTACAATGAGCAGTTCTTC
many TRBJ2-7 TRBV5-1 TRBD2 CASSLGASGIYEQYF TGCGCCAGCAGCTTGGGGGCTAGCGGAATCTACGAGCAGTACTTC
many TRBJ1-5 TRBV2 NA CASSEAQQGPQHF TGTGCCAGCAGTGAAGCTCAACAGGGGCCCCAGCATTTT
few TRBJ2-5 TRBV6-1 NA CASRRRGETQYF TGTGCCAGTCGTCGACGAGGGGAGACCCAGTACTTC
many TRBJ2-1 TRBV28 NA CASSSLTSGPGAVEHEQFF TGTGCCAGCAGTTCCCTGACGTCGGGACCGGGAGCAGTGGAGCATGAGCAGTTCTTC
many TRBJ1-1 TRBV10-3 TRBD1 CAIKGRGQGATEAFF TGTGCCATCAAGGGGCGAGGACAGGGGGCCACTGAAGCTTTCTTT
few TRBJ2-3 TRBV2 TRBD2 CASSEGGAGVRRDTQYF TGTGCCAGCAGTGAGGGTGGCGCGGGAGTACGACGAGATACGCAGTATTTT
many TRBJ2-5 TRBV7-9 TRBD2 CASSPLRGRTQETQYF TGTGCCAGCAGCCCACTCCGCGGGAGGACCCAAGAGACCCAGTACTTC
few TRBJ2-1 TRBV29-1 TRBD2 CSVSGTSGADNEQFF TGCAGCGTTAGCGGGACTAGCGGGGCCGACAATGAGCAGTTCTTC
many TRBJ1-2 TRBV6-2/TRBV6-3 NA CASSSWTAQYGYTF TGTGCCAGCAGTTCGTGGACAGCTCAATATGGCTACACCTTC
few TRBJ2-7 TRBV7-9 NA CASSLLLPGLPYEQYF TGTGCCAGCAGCTTATTGCTCCCCGGACTTCCCTACGAGCAGTACTTC
many TRBJ1-2 TRBV28 NA CASSPPQQTYGYTF TGTGCCAGCAGTCCCCCCCAACAGACCTATGGCTACACCTTC
NA TRBJ1-5 TRBV6-5 NA CASSYLGGVSNQPQHF TGTGCCAGCAGTTACTTGGGGGGCGTAAGCAATCAGCCCCAGCATTTT
NA TRBJ2-1 TRBV6-2/TRBV6-3 NA CASRSLERVRWNEQFF TGTGCCAGCAGGAGTCTCGAAAGGGTTCGATGGAATGAGCAGTTCTTC
many TRBJ2-7 TRBV5-1 TRBD2 CASSLETSGYTYEQYF TGCGCCAGCAGCCTCGAGACTAGCGGGTACACGTACGAGCAGTACTTC